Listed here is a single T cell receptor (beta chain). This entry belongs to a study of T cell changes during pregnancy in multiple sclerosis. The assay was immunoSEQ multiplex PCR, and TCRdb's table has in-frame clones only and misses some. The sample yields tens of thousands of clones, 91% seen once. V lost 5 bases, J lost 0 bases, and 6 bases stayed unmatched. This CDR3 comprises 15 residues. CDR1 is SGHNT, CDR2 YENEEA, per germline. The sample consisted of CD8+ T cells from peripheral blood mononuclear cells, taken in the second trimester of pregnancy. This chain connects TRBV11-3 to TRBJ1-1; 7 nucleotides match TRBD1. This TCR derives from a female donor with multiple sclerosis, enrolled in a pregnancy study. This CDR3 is CASSLSGGMNTEAFF. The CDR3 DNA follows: TGTGCCAGCAGCCTATCAGGGGGTATGAACACTGAAGCTTTCTTT.